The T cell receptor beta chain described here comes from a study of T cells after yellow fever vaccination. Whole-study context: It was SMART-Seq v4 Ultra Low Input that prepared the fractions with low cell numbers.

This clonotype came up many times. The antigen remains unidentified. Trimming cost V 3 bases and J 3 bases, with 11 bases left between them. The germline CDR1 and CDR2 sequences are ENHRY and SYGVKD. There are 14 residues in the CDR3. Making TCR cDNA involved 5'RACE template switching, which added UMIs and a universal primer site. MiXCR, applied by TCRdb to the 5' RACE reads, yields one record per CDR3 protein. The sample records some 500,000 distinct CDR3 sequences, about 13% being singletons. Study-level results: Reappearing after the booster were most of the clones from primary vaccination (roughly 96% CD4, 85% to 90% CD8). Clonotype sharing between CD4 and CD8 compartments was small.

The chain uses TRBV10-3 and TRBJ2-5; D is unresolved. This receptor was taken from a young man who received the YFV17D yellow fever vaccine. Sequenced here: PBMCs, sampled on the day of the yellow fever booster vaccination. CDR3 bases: TGTGCCATCAGTGATTGGAATCGGAAAGAGACCCAGTACTTC. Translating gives CAISDWNRKETQYF.